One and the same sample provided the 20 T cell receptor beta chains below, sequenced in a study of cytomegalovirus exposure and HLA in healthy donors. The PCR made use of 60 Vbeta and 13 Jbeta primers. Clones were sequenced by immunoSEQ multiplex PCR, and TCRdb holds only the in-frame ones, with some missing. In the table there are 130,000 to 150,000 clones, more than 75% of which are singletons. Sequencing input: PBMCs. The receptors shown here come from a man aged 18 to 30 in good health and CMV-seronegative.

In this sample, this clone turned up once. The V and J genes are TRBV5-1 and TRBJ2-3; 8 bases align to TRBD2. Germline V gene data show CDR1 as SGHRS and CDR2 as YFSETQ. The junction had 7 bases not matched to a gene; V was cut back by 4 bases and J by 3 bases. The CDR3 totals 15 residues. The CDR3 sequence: CASSRGGAITDTQYF. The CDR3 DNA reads TGCGCCAGCAGCCGGGGGGGGGCGATTACAGATACGCAGTATTTT. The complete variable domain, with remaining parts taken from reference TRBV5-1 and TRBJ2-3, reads KAGVTQTPRYLIKTRGQQVTLSCSPISGHRSVSWYQQTPGQGLQFLFEYFSETQRNKGNFPGRFSGRQFSNSRSEMNVSTLELGDSALYLCASSRGGAITDTQYFGPGTRLTVL.

The CDR3 is CATSRYRGNNEKLFF. CDR3 in DNA: TGTGCCACCAGCAGATACAGGGGAAATAATGAAAAACTGTTTTTT. The chain is built from TRBV15 and TRBJ1-4, with 7 bases matching TRBD1. CDR1 is LNHNV, CDR2 YYDKDF, per germline (reference sequence). V was pared by 2 bases and J by 4 bases, with 4 bases of the junction left unmatched. This CDR3 region has 15 residues.

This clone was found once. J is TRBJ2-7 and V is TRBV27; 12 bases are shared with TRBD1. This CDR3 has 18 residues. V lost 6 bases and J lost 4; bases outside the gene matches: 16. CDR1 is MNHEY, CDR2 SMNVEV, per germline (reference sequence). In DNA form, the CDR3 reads TGTGCCAGCAGCACCAAGCGACTCCAGGGACAGGGGGCGTACGAGCAGTACTTC. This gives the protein CASSTKRLQGQGAYEQYF.

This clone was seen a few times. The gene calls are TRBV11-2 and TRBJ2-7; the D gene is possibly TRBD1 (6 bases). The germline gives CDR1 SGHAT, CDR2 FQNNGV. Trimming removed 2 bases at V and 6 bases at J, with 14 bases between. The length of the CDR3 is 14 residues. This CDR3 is CASSLSTGRGEQYF. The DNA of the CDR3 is TGTGCCAGCAGCTTATCGACAGGCAGGGGCGAGCAGTACTTC.

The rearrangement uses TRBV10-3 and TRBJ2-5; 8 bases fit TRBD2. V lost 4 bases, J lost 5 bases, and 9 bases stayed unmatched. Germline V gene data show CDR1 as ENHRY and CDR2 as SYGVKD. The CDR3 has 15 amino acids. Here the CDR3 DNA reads TGTGCCATCAGTGGGGGAGCGGGAGTGGGGGAGACCCAGTACTTC. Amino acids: CAISGGAGVGETQYF.

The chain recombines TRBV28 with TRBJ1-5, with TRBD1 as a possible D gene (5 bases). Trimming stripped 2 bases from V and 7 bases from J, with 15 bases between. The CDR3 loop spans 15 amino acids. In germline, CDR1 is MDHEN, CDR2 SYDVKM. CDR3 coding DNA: TGTGCCAGCAGTTTAGGGACCTCGGGGGTCCAGCCCCAGCATTTT. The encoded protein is CASSLGTSGVQPQHF.

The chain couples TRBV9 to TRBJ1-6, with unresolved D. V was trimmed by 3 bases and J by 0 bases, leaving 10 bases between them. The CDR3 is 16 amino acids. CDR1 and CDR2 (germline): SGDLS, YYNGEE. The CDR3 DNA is TGTGCCAGCAGCGGATCCTCGAGCTCCTATAATTCACCCCTCCACTTT. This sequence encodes CASSGSSSSYNSPLHF.

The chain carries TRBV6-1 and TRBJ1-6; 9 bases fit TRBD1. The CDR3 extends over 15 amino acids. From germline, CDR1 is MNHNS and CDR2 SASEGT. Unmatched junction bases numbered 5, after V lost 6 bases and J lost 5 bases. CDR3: CASRGQGYNNSPLHF. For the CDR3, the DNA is TGTGCCAGCAGGGGACAGGGTTACAATAATTCACCCCTCCACTTT.

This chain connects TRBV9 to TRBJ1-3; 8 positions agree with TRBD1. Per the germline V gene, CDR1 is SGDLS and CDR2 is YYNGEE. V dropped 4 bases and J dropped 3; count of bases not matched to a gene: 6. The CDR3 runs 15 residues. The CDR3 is CASSSDRGFGNTIYF. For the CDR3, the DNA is TGTGCCAGCAGCAGTGACAGGGGCTTTGGAAACACCATATATTTT.

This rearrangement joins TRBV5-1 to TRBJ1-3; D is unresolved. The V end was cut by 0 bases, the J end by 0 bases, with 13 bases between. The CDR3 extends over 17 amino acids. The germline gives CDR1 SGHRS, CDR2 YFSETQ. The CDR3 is CASSLAGSGYSGNTIYF. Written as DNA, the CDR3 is TGCGCCAGCAGCTTGGCGGGCTCGGGGTACTCTGGAAACACCATATATTTT.

DNA for the CDR3: TGCAGCGTGGGATTTACAGGGAATCAAGCTGATCAGCCCCAGCATTTT. Its protein is CSVGFTGNQADQPQHF. V usage is TRBV29-1 and J usage is TRBJ1-5; D might be TRBD1 (6 bases). There are 16 residues in the CDR3. CDR1 is SQVTM and CDR2 is ANQGSEA in the germline V gene. Trimming removed 6 bases from V and 5 bases from J, with 23 bases in between.

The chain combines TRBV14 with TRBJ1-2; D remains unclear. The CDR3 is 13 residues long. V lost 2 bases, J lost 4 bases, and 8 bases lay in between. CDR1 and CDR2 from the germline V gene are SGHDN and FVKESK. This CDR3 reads CASSQQASYGYTF. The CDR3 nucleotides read TGTGCCAGCAGCCAACAAGCTAGCTATGGCTACACCTTC.

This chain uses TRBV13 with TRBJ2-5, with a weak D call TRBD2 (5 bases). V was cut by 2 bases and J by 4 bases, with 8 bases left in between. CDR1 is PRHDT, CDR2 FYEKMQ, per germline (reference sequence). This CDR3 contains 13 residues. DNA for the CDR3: TGTGCCAGCAGCTTAACCGGGGTAGAGACCCAGTACTTC. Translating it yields CASSLTGVETQYF.

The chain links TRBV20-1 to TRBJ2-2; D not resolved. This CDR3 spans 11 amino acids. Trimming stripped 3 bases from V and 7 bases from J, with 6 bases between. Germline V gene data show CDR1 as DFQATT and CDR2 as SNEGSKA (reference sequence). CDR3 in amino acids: CSASGGGELFF. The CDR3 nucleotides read TGCAGTGCTAGCGGTGGCGGGGAGCTGTTTTTT.

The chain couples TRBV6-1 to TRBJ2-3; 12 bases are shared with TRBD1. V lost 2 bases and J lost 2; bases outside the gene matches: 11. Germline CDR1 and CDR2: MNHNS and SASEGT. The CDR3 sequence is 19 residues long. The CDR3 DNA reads TGTGCCAGCAGTGAACGGGGACAGGGGGCAGGAGGACACACAGATACGCAGTATTTT. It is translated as CASSERGQGAGGHTDTQYF.

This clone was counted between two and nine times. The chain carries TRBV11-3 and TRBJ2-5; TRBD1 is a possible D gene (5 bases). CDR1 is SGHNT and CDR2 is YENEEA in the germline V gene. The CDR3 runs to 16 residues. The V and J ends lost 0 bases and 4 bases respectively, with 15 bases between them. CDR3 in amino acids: CASSLETGAAPETQYF. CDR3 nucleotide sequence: TGTGCCAGCAGCTTAGAAACAGGCGCGGCCCCAGAGACCCAGTACTTC.

CDR3 sequence reads: CAWSGWDRGKESPNEKLFF. The CDR3 DNA is TGTGCCTGGAGCGGATGGGACAGGGGGAAGGAGAGCCCCAATGAAAAACTGTTTTTT. The chain joins TRBV30 to TRBJ1-4; 11 bases are a match to TRBD1. The germline gives CDR1 GTSNPN, CDR2 SVGIG (reference sequence). This CDR3 contains 19 residues. J was trimmed by 5 bases and V by 3 bases; bases with no gene match: 17.

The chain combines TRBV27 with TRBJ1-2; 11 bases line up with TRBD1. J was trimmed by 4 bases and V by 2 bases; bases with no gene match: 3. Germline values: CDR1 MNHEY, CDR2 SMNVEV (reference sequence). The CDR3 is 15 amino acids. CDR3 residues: CASSLGGTGGYGYTF. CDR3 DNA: TGTGCCAGCAGTTTAGGTGGGACAGGGGGCTATGGCTACACCTTC.

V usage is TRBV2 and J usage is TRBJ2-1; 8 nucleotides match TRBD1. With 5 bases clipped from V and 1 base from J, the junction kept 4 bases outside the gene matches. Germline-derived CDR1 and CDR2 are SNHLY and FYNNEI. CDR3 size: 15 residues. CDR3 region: CASSYRQGSYNEQFF. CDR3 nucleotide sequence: TGTGCCAGCAGTTACCGACAGGGGTCCTACAATGAGCAGTTCTTC.

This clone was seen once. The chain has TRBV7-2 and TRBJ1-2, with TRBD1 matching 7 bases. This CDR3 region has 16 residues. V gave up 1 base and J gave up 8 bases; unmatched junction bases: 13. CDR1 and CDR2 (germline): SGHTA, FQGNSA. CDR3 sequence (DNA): TGTGCCAGCAGCTTAGTGGCCCTGGGACAGAAACCAGGCTACACCTTC. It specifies CASSLVALGQKPGYTF.